This is a list of T cell receptor beta chains from one sample in a study of blood T cell repertoires in COVID-19. Sequencing used immunoSEQ multiplex PCR; TCRdb keeps in-frame clones, though not all of them. The table has around 280,000 clones, around 89% seen once. The sequencing sample was made of PBMCs or T cells enriched from blood (not recorded which). These receptors originate from a woman younger than 30 with acute COVID-19. CDR3s include the opening cysteine and the closing phenylalanine or tryptophan. D genes are given only for firm matches.

-,TRBV2,TRBJ1-2,CASSEDEVASYGYTF
-,TRBV19,TRBJ1-5,CATTDRRKNQPQHF
TRBD2,TRBV27,TRBJ2-7,CASSLSRLALNYEQYF
-,TRBV27,TRBJ2-2,CASSFSSGFETRGPGELFF
TRBD1,TRBV15,TRBJ1-1,CATRPRTGGLGKNTEAFF
TRBD1,TRBV24-1,TRBJ2-7,CATTRDRGSFSYEQYF
-,TRBV20-1,TRBJ1-2,CSAGLEAGYTF
TRBD2,TRBV2,TRBJ2-7,CASKASGFSYEQYF
-,TRBV2,TRBJ2-5,CATTLAGTQYF
TRBD2,TRBV7-7,TRBJ2-5,CASSLGGLVQETQYF
TRBD1,TRBV12-5,TRBJ2-3,CASGLTQTGGSAPSTDTQYF
TRBD2,TRBV5-4,TRBJ2-3,CASSQTSGIQYF
-,TRBV3-1/TRBV3-2,TRBJ2-3,CASSQLTGSSTDTQYF
TRBD1,TRBV5-8,TRBJ1-1,CASSLEGATEAFF
-,TRBV27,TRBJ1-4,CASSFREKLFF
-,TRBV7-9,TRBJ1-4,CASSSYYQGSNEKLFF
TRBD2,TRBV14,TRBJ2-7,CASSPGLARGVQYF
-,TRBV6-5,TRBJ2-7,CASSSSRGAKSYEQYF
TRBD2,TRBV2,TRBJ2-7,CASSPPGLAEIYEQYF
TRBD2,TRBV11-2,TRBJ2-1,CASSPGTSLVVNEQFF
-,TRBV12-3/TRBV12-4,TRBJ1-5,CASSFSSNQPQHF
TRBD1,TRBV18,TRBJ1-4,CASSPRGQARSNEKLFF
TRBD2,TRBV30,TRBJ2-1,CAWGPSGLAGFSLYNEQFF
-,TRBV6-5,TRBJ1-1,CASSSPHEATEAFF
TRBD1,TRBV18,TRBJ1-1,CASSRVGTVNTEAFF
TRBD1,TRBV7-9,TRBJ2-7,CASSSSLGTGDTDYEQYF
TRBD1,TRBV7-2,TRBJ2-1,CASSLGTGNEQFF
-,TRBV7-9,TRBJ1-3,CASSLGQAGNTIYF
-,TRBV6-5,TRBJ2-3,CACDGGHTQYF